Presented here are 6 T cell receptor beta chains from one specimen sequenced in a study of cytomegalovirus exposure and HLA in healthy donors. It was with 60 Vbeta and 13 Jbeta primers that the PCR ran. This table comes from immunoSEQ multiplex PCR, and its TCRdb copy is limited to in-frame clones, with some not included. The data hold some 130,000 clones, with around 77% observed a single time. Sequencing was carried out using PBMCs. The receptors originated from a man between 50 and 59 years old in good health and CMV-seronegative.

The V gene is TRBV7-9, the J gene TRBJ2-7, with unresolved D. The CDR3 runs 12 residues. Trimming cost V 1 base and J 5 bases, with 6 bases left between them. In germline, CDR1 is SEHNR, CDR2 FQNEAQ (reference sequence). CDR3 protein: CASSLGEDEQYF. The CDR3 DNA is TGTGCCAGCAGCTTAGGAGAGGACGAGCAGTACTTC. Complete variable domain (other parts from reference TRBV7-9 and TRBJ2-7): DTGVSQNPRHKITKRGQNVTFRCDPISEHNRLYWYRQTLGQGPEFLTYFQNEAQLEKSRLLSDRFSAERPKGSFSTLEIQRTEQGDSAMYLCASSLGEDEQYFGPGTRLTVT.

This clone was picked up one time. V is TRBV6-6 and J is TRBJ2-4, with D perhaps TRBD1 (6 bases). CDR3 length equals 15 residues. The ends were cut back, 7 bases at V and 0 bases at J, with 13 bases in the middle. Germline CDR1 and CDR2: MNHNY and SVGAGI (reference sequence). In nucleotides, the CDR3 is TGTGCCAGCACCTTGACAGGTCTAGCCAAAAACATTCAGTACTTC. This encodes CASTLTGLAKNIQYF.

CDR3 nucleotides: TGTGCCAGCAGCTCTAGCGGGAGAGGCTACGAGCAGTACTTC. It specifies CASSSSGRGYEQYF. V usage is TRBV5-4 and J usage is TRBJ2-7; 10 positions match TRBD2. Germline values: CDR1 SGHNT, CDR2 YYREEE (reference sequence). The CDR3 is 14 amino acids. Germline trimming cut 3 bases from V and 3 bases from J; bases unmatched to any gene: 3.

The rearrangement joins TRBV4-3 to TRBJ2-7; D possibly corresponds to TRBD2 (6 bases). Germline CDR1 and CDR2: LGHNA and YSLEER. V was shortened by 4 bases and J by 6 bases, with 16 bases between the two germline ends. The CDR3 has 14 residues. CDR3 region: CASSPRAGHGEQYF. As DNA, the CDR3 is TGCGCCAGCAGCCCCCGGGCGGGGCATGGCGAGCAGTACTTC.

The chain joins TRBV5-1 to TRBJ2-3; 8 positions match TRBD1. CDR3 size: 16 residues. V trimming: 5 bases; J trimming: 1 base; junction bases outside the gene matches: 9. Germline V gene data show CDR1 as SGHRS and CDR2 as YFSETQ. The CDR3 sequence is CASSPTGVSGTDTQYF. In DNA, the CDR3 is TGCGCCAGCAGTCCGACAGGGGTCAGCGGCACAGATACGCAGTATTTT.

J is TRBJ2-7 and V is TRBV28, with D possibly TRBD2 on 5 matching bases. In germline, CDR1 is MDHEN, CDR2 SYDVKM. The V end was cut by 6 bases, the J end by 2 bases, with 14 bases between. This CDR3 contains 14 residues. DNA of the CDR3: TGTGCCAGCAGGCCTGCGGGCCCCACCTACGAGCAGTACTTC. This sequence encodes CASRPAGPTYEQYF.